This T cell receptor (beta chain) was retrieved from a study of T cells in Graves' hyperthyroidism and ophthalmopathy (dated by TCRdb to between 2018 and 2020). At the level of the whole study: Peripheral blood samples were taken at the time of initial diagnosis, prior to any treatment. To identify TCR V-J signatures that set the groups apart, the researchers used a discovery cohort of 100 patients, made up of under 45 with Graves' ophthalmopathy and 57 with stable Graves' hyperthyroidism. Prospective prediction of ophthalmopathy was tested in an independent validation cohort of fewer than 20 hyperthyroidism patients and 17 patients who later progressed to ophthalmopathy. The 95 to 100 discovery patients were randomly divided into training and test sets at a 7:3 ratio. Thyroid tissue and blood T-cell repertoires from about six Graves' hyperthyroidism patients were also compared in the study. Once sampling was done, hyperthyroidism patients were given methimazole at a starting dose of 30 mg daily, whereas ophthalmopathy patients were given high-dose intravenous methylprednisolone. The paper reports TCR Vbeta CDR3 sequencing of approximately 130 peripheral blood samples: 43 ophthalmopathy, around 80 hyperthyroidism and roughly 17 progressor patients. Results the study describes overall, beyond this receptor: In validation, the model predicted progression to ophthalmopathy with roughly 70% sensitivity and approximately 72% specificity, a median of 6.5 months before onset. Most expanded thyroid clonotypes (frequency above 0.001) were also detected in blood, a finding suggesting that blood repertoires may reflect thyroid immune responses. Sample size was not statistically predetermined, and investigators were not blinded to group allocation. A model built on a 13 V-J signature distinguished ophthalmopathy from stable hyperthyroidism, reaching 85% to 90% sensitivity and 81% to 83% specificity in cross-validation and 80%/75% in testing.

In the ophthalmopathy patients, disease was moderately to severely active, with a Clinical Activity Score of 3 or more, a NOSPECS grade of 4 or more, and a duration of less than 3 months. The study excluded patients with uncontrolled infections, other autoimmune diseases, pregnancy or lactation. Diagnoses relied on clinical symptoms, serum thyroxine and TRAb, thyroid ultrasound and orbital computed tomography. PBMCs were isolated from more than 9 ml of fresh peripheral blood by Ficoll-Paque density gradient centrifugation. Total RNA was extracted with Trizol reagent, and quality was checked on an Agilent 2100 Bioanalyzer. This clonotype showed up many times. Its antigen target is currently unknown. No base quality values were provided; no much bigger clone lies one nucleotide off. The TCR beta CDR3 regions were amplified from RNA transcripts. The first round of RT-PCR for the TCR CDR3 was performed with the HTBI primer set and the Qiagen OneStep RT-PCR kit. Libraries were constructed in a second round of multiplex PCR, after which size selection and purification were performed. Sequencing of the libraries was done on an Illumina HiSeq2000 using paired-end 100 bp reads. As for the original processing: SOAPnuke was used to process the raw data, throwing out any read that contained adapters or uncalled bases, had a mean Phred below 15, or lacked an exact constant-primer or identifier match. High-quality paired reads were merged with COPE v1.2.5, and unique nucleotide sequences were defined as clonotypes. Clonotypes were aligned to IMGT TRBV, TRBD and TRBJ reference segments using MiTCR v1.1. The analysis was restricted to V-J combinations with a frequency above 0.0001, which together covered about 99% of the repertoires. The TCS score was defined as the ratio of F50 (clonal expansion) to E x V (chaos), calculated using BLOSUM62-based TCRdist between CDR3 peptides within each V-J. Welch's t-statistics and random forest reduced approximately 520 V-J features to 10 to 15, which were used in a naive Bayes classifier (R e1071). In-frame beta chains were kept once TCRdb had trimmed the public reads at Q25 with fastp and called clones with MiXCR. Each entry is one CDR3 protein sequence, shown with its most common DNA and genes. The V and J calls and clone size are TCRdb's, not the authors'. For this sample the table gives about 350,000 distinct CDR3 sequences, of which about a sixth were detected only once. The ten largest account for roughly a sixth of the sample.

The sequencing input was blood. The receptor was derived from a woman aged 40 to 50 with Graves' ophthalmopathy.

In nucleotide form, the sequence is TGTGCCAGTCAGACAGACGAGGGGTGGGAGCAGTACTTC. Translated, this is CASQTDEGWEQYF. The sequence links TRBV11-2 to TRBJ2-7; the D element could tentatively be TRBD1 or TRBD2, as 5 bases agree for each. V is reduced by 9 bases and J by 7 bases, leaving a spacing of 19 bases between them. The CDR3 runs 13 residues from the cysteine to the phenylalanine. Only the CDR3 DNA is retained, 39 bases long and in frame from the first base. CDR1 and CDR2 (SGHAT, FQNNGV) derive from the germline V gene.